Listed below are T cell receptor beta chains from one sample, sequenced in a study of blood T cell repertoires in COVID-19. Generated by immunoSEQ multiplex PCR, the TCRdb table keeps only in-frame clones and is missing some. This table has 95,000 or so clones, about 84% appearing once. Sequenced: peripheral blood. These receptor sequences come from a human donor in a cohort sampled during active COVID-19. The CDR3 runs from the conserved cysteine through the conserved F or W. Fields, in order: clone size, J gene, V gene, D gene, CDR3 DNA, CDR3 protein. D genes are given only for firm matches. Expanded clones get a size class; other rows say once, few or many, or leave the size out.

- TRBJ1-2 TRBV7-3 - TGTGCCAGCAGCCAGGGGAGCGGTTCCGCCTATGGCTACACCTTC CASSQGSGSAYGYTF
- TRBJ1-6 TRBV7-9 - TGTGCCAGCAGCTTATCAGATAATTCACCCCTCCACTTT CASSLSDNSPLHF
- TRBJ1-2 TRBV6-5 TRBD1 TGTGCCAGCAGCTGGGACAGGGTGGGAAACTATGGCTACACCTTC CASSWDRVGNYGYTF
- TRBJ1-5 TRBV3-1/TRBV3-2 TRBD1 TGTGCCAGCAGCCAAGAGATGGGTTACTGGGGGACAGTAAGTCAGCCCCAGCATTTT CASSQEMGYWGTVSQPQHF
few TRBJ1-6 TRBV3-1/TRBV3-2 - TGTGCCAGCAGCCAAGCGGGGACTGTCAATTCACCCCTCCACTTT CASSQAGTVNSPLHF
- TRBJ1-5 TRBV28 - TGTGCCAGCAGTGGACCAGGGTCGACTCAGCCCCAGCATTTT CASSGPGSTQPQHF
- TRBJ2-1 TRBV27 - TGTGCCAGCAGTTTGTACGGTGAGCAGTTCTTC CASSLYGEQFF
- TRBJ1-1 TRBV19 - TGTGCCAGTAGGGGACACCTTGGTACTGAAGCTTTCTTT CASRGHLGTEAFF
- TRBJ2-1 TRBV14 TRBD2 TGTGCCAGCAGCCAGGCGGGACTAGCGGATATCAATGAGCAGTTCTTC CASSQAGLADINEQFF
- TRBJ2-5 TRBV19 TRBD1 TGTGCCAGTTCCGGGACAGGAGGGGCGGAAGAGACCCAGTACTTC CASSGTGGAEETQYF
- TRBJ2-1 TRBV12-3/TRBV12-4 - TGTGCCAGCATCGCGGGGTTAGGGGAGCAGTTCTTC CASIAGLGEQFF
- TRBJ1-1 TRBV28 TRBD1 TGTGCCAGCAGTGACAGGGTCGGCGCTTTCTTT CASSDRVGAFF
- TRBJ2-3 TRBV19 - TGTGCCAGTAGTATTGGGGGCTCGGGGAGAGACACAGATACGCAGTATTTT CASSIGGSGRDTDTQYF
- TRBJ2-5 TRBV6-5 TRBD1 TGTGCCAGCAGCCGAGGGACAGGGGAGACCCAGTACTTC CASSRGTGETQYF
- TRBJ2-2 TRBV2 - TGTGCCAGCAGTGCCGGGGGGAGGGGGACCGGGGAGCTGTTTTTT CASSAGGRGTGELFF
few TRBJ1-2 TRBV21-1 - TGTGCCAGCAGCAAATATGGGGCTGGCTACACCTTC CASSKYGAGYTF
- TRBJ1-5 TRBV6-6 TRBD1 TGTGCCAGCAGTCCCGGACAGGAAAGGAATCAGCCCCAGCATTTT CASSPGQERNQPQHF
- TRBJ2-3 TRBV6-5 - TGTGCCAGCAGTTACCTTTCCGGTTGGAGGACAGATACGCAGTATTTT CASSYLSGWRTDTQYF
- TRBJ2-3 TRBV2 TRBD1 TGTGCCAGCAGTGACCCTGGACAGGGGGCTAATACGCAGTATTTT CASSDPGQGANTQYF
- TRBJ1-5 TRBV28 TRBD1 TGTGCCAGCAGTTTACAGGGGGCCCTCAGCAATCAGCCCCAGCATTTT CASSLQGALSNQPQHF
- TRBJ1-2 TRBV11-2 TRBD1 TGTGCCAGCAGCCCCGGACAGGGGAACTATGGCTACACCTTC CASSPGQGNYGYTF
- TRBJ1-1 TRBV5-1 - TGCGCCAGCAGGAAGGGGACTTTCCCTCTGAACACTGAAGCTTTCTTT CASRKGTFPLNTEAFF
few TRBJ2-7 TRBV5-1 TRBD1 TGCGCCAGCAGCTCTGGACAGGGGTACAACGAGCAGTACTTC CASSSGQGYNEQYF
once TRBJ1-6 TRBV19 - TGTGCCAGTACCGAACAGGGCTACGGTTCACCCCTCCACTTT CASTEQGYGSPLHF
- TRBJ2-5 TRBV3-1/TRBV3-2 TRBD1 TGTGCCAGCAGCCAAGGGGGACAGGGATTTGAGACCCAGTACTTC CASSQGGQGFETQYF
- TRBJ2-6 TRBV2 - TGTGCCAGCGACAGGGCCAACGTCCTGACTTTC CASDRANVLTF
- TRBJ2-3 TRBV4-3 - TGCGCCAGCAGCCAAGGGCCGGGGTCAGATACGCAGTATTTT CASSQGPGSDTQYF
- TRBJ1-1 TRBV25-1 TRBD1 TGTGCCAGCAGTAAATTTACAGGGGACACTGAAGCTTTCTTT CASSKFTGDTEAFF
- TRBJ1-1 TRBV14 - TGTGCCAGCAGTCTAGCAGGCATGAACACTGAAGCTTTCTTT CASSLAGMNTEAFF
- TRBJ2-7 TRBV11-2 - TGTGCCAGTAAGATTGCAGGTGGTCGGGAGCAGTACTTC CASKIAGGREQYF
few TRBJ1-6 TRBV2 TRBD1 TGTGCCAGCAGTTTCAGGGGGGATAATTCACCCCTCCACTTT CASSFRGDNSPLHF
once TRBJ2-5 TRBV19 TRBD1 TGTGCCAGTAGTATGGGGACAGGGTACCAAGAGACCCAGTACTTC CASSMGTGYQETQYF
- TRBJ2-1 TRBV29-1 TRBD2 TGCAGCGTTCGAATAGCGGGAGATGAGCAGTTCTTC CSVRIAGDEQFF
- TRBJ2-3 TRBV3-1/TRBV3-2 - TGTGCCAGCAGCCAAGCCGGAAGGGGGGGCTCCCAGGGAGATACGCAGTATTTT CASSQAGRGGSQGDTQYF
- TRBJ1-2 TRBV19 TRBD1 TGTGCCAGTAGTCCGACAGGGGGCGTAGTTGGCTACACCTTC CASSPTGGVVGYTF
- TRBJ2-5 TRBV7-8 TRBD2 TGTGCCAGCAGCCCGGAGGGACTAGGTCAAGAGACCCAGTACTTC CASSPEGLGQETQYF
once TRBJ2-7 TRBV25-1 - TGTGCCAGCAGTGCTGACCAGGGGCGAAGGGAGCAGTACTTC CASSADQGRREQYF
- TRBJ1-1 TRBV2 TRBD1 TGTGCCAGCAGGTTTCTAACAGGGGGCGAAACTTTGAACACTGAAGCTTTCTTT CASRFLTGGETLNTEAFF
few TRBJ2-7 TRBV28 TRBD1 TGTGCCAGCAATTCCCAAGGGACAGGGTCCTACGAGCAGTACTTC CASNSQGTGSYEQYF
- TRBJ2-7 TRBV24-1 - TGTGCCACCAGTGCCCCACGGCCGGGTGTCCAAACCTACGAGCAGTACTTC CATSAPRPGVQTYEQYF
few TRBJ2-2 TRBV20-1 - TGCAGTGCTAGTCGCGACAGACCGAACACCGGGGAGCTGTTTTTT CSASRDRPNTGELFF
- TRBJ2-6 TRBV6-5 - TGTGCCAGCAGTTCTAATACAGGGTTCGTCCTGACTTTC CASSSNTGFVLTF
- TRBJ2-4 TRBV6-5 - TGTGCCAGCAGGGGGCGAGTTGGGTCCAAAAACATTCAGTACTTC CASRGRVGSKNIQYF
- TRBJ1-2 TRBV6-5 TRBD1 TGTGCCAGCACCGCCTCCCGGGACAGCTATGGCTACACCTTC CASTASRDSYGYTF
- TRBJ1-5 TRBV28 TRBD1 TGTGCCAGCAGTTTATCTCGAAGGACAGGGGGAGATAGGGGCAATCAGCCCCAGCATTTT CASSLSRRTGGDRGNQPQHF
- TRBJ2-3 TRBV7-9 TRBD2 TGTGCCAGCAGCACTGGACTAGCGGGGGCCCGGGGGACGCAGTATTTT CASSTGLAGARGTQYF
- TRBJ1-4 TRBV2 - TGTGCCAGCAGTAGCCTCGCGGGGGAAAAACTGTTTTTT CASSSLAGEKLFF
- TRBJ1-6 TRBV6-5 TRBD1 TGTGCCAGCAGTCAACCGGGACAGGGTGGTTCACCCCTCCACTTT CASSQPGQGGSPLHF
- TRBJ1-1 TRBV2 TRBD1 TGTGCCAGCAGGGGACAGGGCGGGAACACTGAAGCTTTCTTT CASRGQGGNTEAFF
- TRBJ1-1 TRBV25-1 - TGTGCCACCTCCGGGTTGGGGAACACTGAAGCTTTCTTT CATSGLGNTEAFF
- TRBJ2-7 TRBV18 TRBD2 TGTGCCAGCTCCGGGACTAGCGGTGCCTACGAGCAGTACTTC CASSGTSGAYEQYF
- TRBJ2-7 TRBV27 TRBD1 TGTGCCAGCAGGAGGACAGGAACTTTCTACGAGCAGTACTTC CASRRTGTFYEQYF
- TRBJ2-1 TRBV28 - TGTGCCAGCCTCGGGAGTGGCTCCTACAATGAGCAGTTCTTC CASLGSGSYNEQFF
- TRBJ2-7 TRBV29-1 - TGCAGCGTTGCCGGGACACCTTACGAGCAGTACTTC CSVAGTPYEQYF
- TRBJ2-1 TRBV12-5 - TGTGCTAGTGGTTTGGTGGGGGGGCTGAATGAGCAGTTCTTC CASGLVGGLNEQFF
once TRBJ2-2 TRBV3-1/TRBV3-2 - TGTGCCAGCAGTAGGGGTAAAGGGGAGCTGTTTTTT CASSRGKGELFF